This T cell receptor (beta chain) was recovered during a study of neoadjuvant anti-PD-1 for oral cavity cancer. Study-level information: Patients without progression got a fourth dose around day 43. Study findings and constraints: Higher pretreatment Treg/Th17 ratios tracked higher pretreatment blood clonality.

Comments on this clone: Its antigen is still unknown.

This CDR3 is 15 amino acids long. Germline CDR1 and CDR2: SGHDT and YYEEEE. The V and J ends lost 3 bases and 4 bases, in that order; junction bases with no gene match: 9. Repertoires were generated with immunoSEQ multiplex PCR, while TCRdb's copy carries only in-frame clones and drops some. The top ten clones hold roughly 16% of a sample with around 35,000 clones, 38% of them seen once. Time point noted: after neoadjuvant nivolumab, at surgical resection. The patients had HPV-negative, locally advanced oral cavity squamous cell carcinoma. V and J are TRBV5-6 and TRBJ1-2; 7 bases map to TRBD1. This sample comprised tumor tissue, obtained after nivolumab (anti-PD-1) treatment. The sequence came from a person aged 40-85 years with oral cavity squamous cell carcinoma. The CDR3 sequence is CASSSRLGTVYGYTF. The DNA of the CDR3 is TGTGCCAGCAGCTCACGCCTCGGGACAGTCTATGGCTACACCTTC. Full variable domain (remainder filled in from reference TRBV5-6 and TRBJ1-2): DAGVTQSPTHLIKTRGQQVTLRCSPKSGHDTVSWYQQALGQGPQFIFQYYEEEERQRGNFPDRFSGHQFPNYSSELNVNALLLGDSALYLCASSSRLGTVYGYTFGSGTRLTVV.